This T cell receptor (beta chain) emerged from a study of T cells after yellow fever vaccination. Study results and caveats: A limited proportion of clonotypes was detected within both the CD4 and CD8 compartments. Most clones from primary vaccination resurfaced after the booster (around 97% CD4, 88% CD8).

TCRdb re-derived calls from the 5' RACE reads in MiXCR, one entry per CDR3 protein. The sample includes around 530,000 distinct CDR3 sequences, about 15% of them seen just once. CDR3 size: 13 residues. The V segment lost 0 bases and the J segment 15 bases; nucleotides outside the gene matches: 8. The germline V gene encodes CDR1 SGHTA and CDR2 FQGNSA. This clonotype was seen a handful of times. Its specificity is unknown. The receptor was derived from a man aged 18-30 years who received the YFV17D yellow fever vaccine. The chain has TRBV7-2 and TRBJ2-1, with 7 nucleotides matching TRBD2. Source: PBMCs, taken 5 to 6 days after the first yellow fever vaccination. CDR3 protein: CASSLAGLAVLFF. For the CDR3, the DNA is TGTGCCAGCAGCTTAGCGGGCCTAGCGGTTTTGTTCTTC.